This entry lists 28 T cell receptor beta chains sequenced from one sample in a study of blood T cell repertoires in COVID-19. Assay: immunoSEQ multiplex PCR; the TCRdb copy retains only in-frame clones and omits some. The table lists approximately 150,000 clones, more than 80% of them singletons. Sequencing input: peripheral blood. The source of these receptors is a woman aged 60-70 years with COVID-19, enrolled during active disease.

This clone was counted a single time. The rearrangement joins TRBV27 to TRBJ1-2; 8 bases line up with TRBD1. CDR3 length: 13 residues. The V gene's germline CDR1 is MNHEY and CDR2 SMNVEV (reference sequence). The V segment lost 4 bases and the J segment 4 bases; nucleotides outside the gene matches: 2. The CDR3 DNA reads as TGTGCCAGCAGTTATACAGGGGGCTATGGCTACACCTTC. It codes for CASSYTGGYGYTF.

V gene TRBV19 combines with J gene TRBJ2-1; TRBD2 agrees at 8 bases. V trimming: 6 bases; J trimming: 4 bases; junction bases outside the gene matches: 11. The CDR3 loop spans 16 amino acids. The germline V gene has CDR1 LNHDA and CDR2 SQIVND (reference sequence). CDR3 loop: CASRNQGRGAYNEQFF. The CDR3 DNA sequence: TGTGCCAGTAGAAACCAGGGGCGGGGGGCTTACAATGAGCAGTTCTTC.

This rearrangement joins TRBV3-1 (or the pseudogene TRBV3-2) to TRBJ1-2; 10 bases align to TRBD1. Per germline, CDR1 LGHDT and CDR2 YNNKEL (reference sequence). After removal of 4 bases from V and 2 bases from J, the junction contained 7 bases not matched to a gene. This CDR3 has 16 amino acids. CDR3 amino acids: CASSPYRTGGNYGYTF. The CDR3, as DNA: TGTGCCAGCAGCCCCTACCGGACAGGGGGAAACTATGGCTACACCTTC.

This chain uses TRBV4-1 with TRBJ1-1; possibly TRBD1 for D (5 bases). V was trimmed by 3 bases and J by 4 bases, leaving 12 bases between them. Germline values: CDR1 MGHRA, CDR2 YSYEKL. This CDR3 contains 14 residues. The CDR3 coding sequence is TGCGCCAGCAGCCAGCAAGGGGCAGCCACTGAAGCTTTCTTT. Protein product: CASSQQGAATEAFF.

CDR3 coding DNA: TGTGCCAGCAGTGGGGGGACAGGGGTCGGTCAGCCCCAGCATTTT. It is translated as CASSGGTGVGQPQHF. The chain couples TRBV27 to TRBJ1-5; 10 bases agree with TRBD1. Germline-derived CDR1 and CDR2 are MNHEY and SMNVEV (reference sequence). V shed 5 bases, J shed 6 bases, and the junction held 7 bases outside the gene matches. This CDR3 region has 15 residues.

J is TRBJ2-5 and V is TRBV3-1 (or the pseudogene TRBV3-2), with D possibly being TRBD1 (5 bases). Trimming stripped 7 bases from V and 9 bases from J, with 21 bases between. This CDR3 has 14 residues. Germline-derived CDR1 and CDR2 are LGHDT and YNNKEL (reference sequence). The CDR3 protein is CASNLRGAGASQYF. CDR3 DNA sequence: TGTGCCAGCAACCTCCGTGGGGCTGGCGCGTCCCAGTACTTC.

Comments on this clone: Different DNA sequences within this sample yield the same CDR3. The chain carries TRBV4-3 and TRBJ1-2; D is perhaps TRBD1 (6 bases). Germline V gene sequence: CDR1 LGHNA, CDR2 YSLEER. Between the trimmed V and J ends, which lost 4 bases and 8 bases, there was a span of 29 bases. CDR3 length: 18 residues. CDR3: CASSRRHGGGGIRGGYTF. For the CDR3, the DNA is TGCGCCAGCAGCCGGCGTCACGGAGGCGGGGGCATCCGGGGGGGCTACACCTTC.

The V call is TRBV19, the J call TRBJ1-5; D is ambiguous. V was pared by 5 bases and J by 3 bases, with 17 bases between. Germline CDR1 is LNHDA and CDR2 is SQIVND (reference sequence). CDR3 size: 16 residues. The CDR3 region has the DNA TGTGCCAGTAGTTTGGGCCTCTTCCCCAACAATCAGCCCCAGCATTTT. Its translation: CASSLGLFPNNQPQHF. Using reference TRBV19 and TRBJ1-5 for the parts outside the CDR3, the full variable domain is DGGITQSPKYLFRKEGQNVTLSCEQNLNHDAMYWYRQDPGQGLRLIYYSQIVNDFQKGDIAEGYSVSREKKESFPLTVTSAQKNPTAFYLCASSLGLFPNNQPQHFGDGTRLSIL.

The chain uses TRBV27 and TRBJ1-6, with TRBD1 matching 8 bases. The V segment lost 4 bases and the J segment 7 bases; nucleotides outside the gene matches: 6. The CDR3 totals 15 residues. Looked up from germline, CDR1 is MNHEY and CDR2 is SMNVEV (reference sequence). The CDR3 region is CASSSRGQANSPLHF. CDR3 bases: TGTGCCAGCAGTTCCCGGGGACAGGCAAATTCACCCCTCCACTTT.

The rearrangement uses TRBV6-2 or TRBV6-3 and TRBJ2-5, with a possible D match to TRBD2 (6 bases). V was cut by 5 bases and J by 1 base, with 11 bases left in between. Germline CDR1 and CDR2: MNHEY and SVGEGT. The CDR3 spans 14 residues. The CDR3 region is CASSRPGGQETQYF. The CDR3, as DNA: TGTGCCAGCAGTCGGCCCGGGGGCCAAGAGACCCAGTACTTC.

The chain combines TRBV19 with TRBJ2-7, with 10 bases aligning to TRBD2. The CDR3 contains 14 residues. Per germline, CDR1 LNHDA and CDR2 SQIVND (reference sequence). V dropped 5 bases and J dropped 3; count of bases not matched to a gene: 4. CDR3 amino acids: CASSLAGEYYEQYF. Here the CDR3 DNA reads TGTGCCAGTAGTCTAGCGGGGGAATACTACGAGCAGTACTTC.

This sequence joins TRBV15 and TRBJ2-5; 8 positions match TRBD1. With V trimmed by 0 bases and J by 5 bases, 11 bases remained unmatched. The germline V gene encodes CDR1 LNHNV and CDR2 YYDKDF (reference sequence). This CDR3 is 17 amino acids long. The CDR3 sequence: CATSREASRGLRETQYF. In DNA form, the CDR3 reads TGTGCCACCAGCAGAGAAGCGTCCAGGGGGCTACGGGAGACCCAGTACTTC.

The chain recombines TRBV4-3 with TRBJ2-1, with 7 bases lining up with TRBD1. Per the germline V gene, CDR1 is LGHNA and CDR2 is YSLEER. Trimming cost V 0 bases and J 6 bases; bases outside gene matches: 5. This CDR3 comprises 15 residues. CDR3 region: CASSQDTGAGNEQFF. The CDR3 DNA reads TGCGCCAGCAGCCAAGATACAGGGGCAGGCAATGAGCAGTTCTTC.

The chain recombines TRBV4-3 with TRBJ1-2; D gene ambiguous. CDR3 length: 18 amino acids. CDR1 and CDR2 (germline): LGHNA, YSLEER. The V end was cut by 1 base, the J end by 8 bases, with 26 bases between. CDR3 in DNA: TGCGCCAGCAGCCAAGGCTATAGGCGGGCCAGTGAAGGGAGAGGCTACACCTTC. This encodes CASSQGYRRASEGRGYTF.

The chain employs TRBV9 and TRBJ2-2; possible D gene TRBD2, 6 bases. The germline gives CDR1 SGDLS, CDR2 YYNGEE. Trimming pared 4 bases from V and 0 bases from J, leaving 13 bases between. The CDR3 totals 16 residues. CDR3 nucleotides: TGTGCCAGCAGCCCTCGGGAGCGCGCGAACACCGGGGAGCTGTTTTTT. This gives the protein CASSPRERANTGELFF.

This clone occurred once. The J gene is TRBJ2-7, the V gene TRBV4-2; TRBD2 is a possible D gene (6 bases). The CDR3 spans 16 residues. Germline CDR1 and CDR2: LGHNA and YNFKEQ. V lost 3 bases and J lost 6, with 21 bases in between. The CDR3 DNA follows: TGTGCCAGCAGCCACGGGGCCGGGGGAGATCTCTCCGAGCAGTACTTC. Its protein product is CASSHGAGGDLSEQYF.

The chain carries TRBV6-6 and TRBJ1-5; D uncertain. The CDR3 sequence is 12 residues long. Between the trimmed V and J ends, which lost 9 bases and 2 bases, there was a span of 8 bases. Germline V gives CDR1 MNHNY, CDR2 SVGAGI (reference sequence). The chain's CDR3 is CASVSGNQPQHF. The DNA of the CDR3 is TGTGCCAGTGTATCGGGCAATCAGCCCCAGCATTTT.

This chain connects TRBV3-1 (or the pseudogene TRBV3-2) to TRBJ1-1, with D unclear. V lost 0 bases and J 10 bases, leaving 12 bases between the germline ends. Germline V gene lookup returns CDR1 LGHDT and CDR2 YNNKEL (reference sequence). The CDR3 is 13 amino acids. CDR3: CASSQEGREAAFF. The CDR3 DNA sequence: TGTGCCAGCAGCCAAGAGGGCCGGGAAGCAGCTTTCTTT.

The rearrangement joins TRBV20-1 to TRBJ2-7; the D is unclear. With 3 bases removed from V and 5 bases from J, the gap between germline ends came to 11 bases. The germline V gene encodes CDR1 DFQATT and CDR2 SNEGSKA (reference sequence). The CDR3 consists of 12 residues. This CDR3 reads CSASQVSDEQYF. Written as DNA, the CDR3 is TGCAGTGCTAGTCAGGTGTCTGACGAGCAGTACTTC.

The V call is TRBV6-2 or TRBV6-3, the J call TRBJ2-5; 9 bases are shared with TRBD1. Germline V gene lookup returns CDR1 MNHEY and CDR2 SVGEGT. The trim removed 6 bases at V and 4 bases at J, leaving 12 bases unmatched. The CDR3 runs 16 residues. The CDR3 sequence: CASSSTAGTGTETQYF. The DNA of the CDR3 is TGTGCCAGCAGCTCAACAGCAGGGACAGGGACAGAGACCCAGTACTTC.

The V call is TRBV13, the J call TRBJ1-4; 7 bases fit TRBD1. The CDR3 is 16 amino acids. CDR1 PRHDT and CDR2 FYEKMQ come from the germline V gene (reference sequence). V was clipped by 3 bases and J by 5 bases; unmatched bases: 9. The CDR3 sequence: CASSLGPGQQNEKLFF. CDR3 coding DNA: TGTGCCAGCAGCTTGGGGCCGGGACAGCAGAATGAAAAACTGTTTTTT.

With respect to this clone: The same CDR3 is also encoded by other DNA sequences in this sample. The J gene is TRBJ1-5, the V gene TRBV19, with TRBD1 identical over 10 bases. There are 16 residues in the CDR3. With V trimmed by 3 bases and J by 0 bases, 2 bases remained unmatched. Germline CDR1 reads LNHDA; CDR2 reads SQIVND (reference sequence). The CDR3 sequence: CASSIRQGASNQPQHF. DNA of the CDR3: TGTGCCAGTAGTATTCGACAGGGGGCTAGCAATCAGCCCCAGCATTTT.

This rearrangement joins TRBV3-1 (or the pseudogene TRBV3-2) to TRBJ2-1, with TRBD2 matching over 9 bases. V trimming: 3 bases; J trimming: 8 bases; junction bases outside the gene matches: 8. Germline lookup yields CDR1 LGHDT and CDR2 YNNKEL (reference sequence). The CDR3 has 15 amino acids. Here the CDR3 reads CASSQPGLAGDEQFF. DNA for the CDR3: TGTGCCAGCAGCCAGCCGGGACTAGCTGGAGATGAGCAGTTCTTC.

This rearrangement joins TRBV19 to TRBJ2-7, with unresolved D. The V gene's germline CDR1 is LNHDA and CDR2 SQIVND (reference sequence). CDR3 length: 13 residues. Trimming removed 5 bases at V and 1 base at J, with 9 bases between. This CDR3 reads CASSLTGSYEQYF. The CDR3 region has the DNA TGTGCCAGTAGTCTCACCGGGTCCTACGAGCAGTACTTC.

J is TRBJ2-2 and V is TRBV6-1; weak D call: TRBD2 (7 bases). CDR1 MNHNS and CDR2 SASEGT come from the germline V gene. The V gene lost 3 bases and the J gene lost 5 bases, with 13 bases spanning the gap. The length of the CDR3 is 15 residues. This CDR3 is CASSDGGARTGELFF. CDR3 coding DNA: TGTGCCAGCAGTGATGGGGGGGCGAGGACCGGGGAGCTGTTTTTT.

The chain is built from TRBV3-1 (or the pseudogene TRBV3-2) and TRBJ2-2, with 8 bases fitting TRBD2. Trimming cost V 0 bases and J 1 base; bases outside gene matches: 10. Germline-derived CDR1 and CDR2 are LGHDT and YNNKEL (reference sequence). This CDR3 contains 19 residues. In DNA, the CDR3 is TGTGCCAGCAGCCAAGAAGAGCGGGGGCCCCCCCGGAACACCGGGGAGCTGTTTTTT. Its protein product is CASSQEERGPPRNTGELFF.

The gene calls are TRBV9 and TRBJ1-4; 9 positions match TRBD1. CDR1 and CDR2 from the germline V gene are SGDLS and YYNGEE. This CDR3 region has 12 residues. V dropped 0 bases and J dropped 12; count of bases not matched to a gene: 0. CDR3 protein: CASSVGTGELFF. In DNA, the CDR3 is TGTGCCAGCAGCGTAGGGACAGGGGAACTGTTTTTT.

The gene calls are TRBV5-4 and TRBJ2-5, with 9 bases fitting TRBD1. Trimming cost V 1 base and J 5 bases; bases outside gene matches: 6. The CDR3 runs to 15 residues. The germline gives CDR1 SGHNT, CDR2 YYREEE (reference sequence). The CDR3 region has the DNA TGTGCCAGCAGCTTGAAACAGGGGGCCGGTGAGACCCAGTACTTC. This translates into CASSLKQGAGETQYF.